A single TCR beta chain is shown here with its context. This clone's antigen is unknown. Within one base of it there is no much larger clone, and no base qualities were kept. Receptors were amplified or captured by the immunoSEQ multiplex PCR assay. The immuneACCESS repertoire file appears here via TCRdb, limited to in-frame rearrangements. These files lack a portion of the clones; in checked studies, under half of the deficit traces to unresolved V genes, and the cause of the others is not known. In all, the sample holds roughly 170,000 clones, and 94% of those were seen once. Of the sample, 1.2% to 1.5% falls within the top ten clones. Here V drops 10 bases and J drops 7 bases, and the junction holds 7 bases not matched to any gene. For CDR1 and CDR2, the germline V gene lists SGHTA and FQGNSA. Reading from cysteine to phenylalanine, the CDR3 counts 14 amino acids. Only the CDR3 region is kept as DNA, spanning 42 bases read in frame from base 1.

These data come from a study of control samples from healthy donors and cancer patients (dated by TCRdb to about 2020). This chain joins TRBV7-2 to TRBJ2-1; the central 13 bases match TRBD2. The sequenced material came from blood. This receptor was identified in a woman in her late teens or twenties in good health. CDR3 loop: CATRWTSGRNEQFF. Read as DNA, the sequence is TGTGCCACCCGCTGGACTAGCGGGAGAAATGAGCAGTTCTTC.